Presented here are 28 T cell receptor beta chains from one specimen sequenced in a study of blood T cell repertoires in COVID-19. Profiled with immunoSEQ multiplex PCR; TCRdb holds only in-frame clones, not every one. The data hold 450,000 to 500,000 clones, with 80% to 90% observed a single time. Sequences were obtained from PBMCs or T cells enriched from blood (not recorded which). These receptors originate from a woman between 55 and 75 years old who had recovered from COVID-19.

The genes are TRBV12-5 and TRBJ1-3, with TRBD1 matching 8 bases. CDR1 LGHNT and CDR2 FRNRAP come from the germline V gene. The CDR3 sequence is 18 residues long. J lost 4 bases, V lost 1 base, and 12 bases had no gene match. In DNA form, the CDR3 reads TGTGCTAGTGGTTTGGAAGGGACAGGAAGAACAGGGGGAAACACCATATATTTT. Translation: CASGLEGTGRTGGNTIYF.

V and J are TRBV15 and TRBJ2-4; 7 bases align to TRBD2. Germline CDR1 LNHNV, CDR2 YYDKDF (reference sequence). The CDR3 covers 14 residues. Losses at the gene ends were 9 bases for V and 3 bases for J; bases not matched to a gene: 8. Here the CDR3 DNA reads TGTGCCACAGGGAACGGGGACTACAAAAACATTCAGTACTTC. Encoded protein: CATGNGDYKNIQYF.

In its sample, this clone was seen once. The chain carries TRBV5-1 and TRBJ2-1; the match to TRBD2 covers 9 bases. This CDR3 has 15 residues. Trimming removed 3 bases from V and 0 bases from J; junction bases left unmatched: 1. Germline loops: CDR1 SGHRS, CDR2 YFSETQ. The CDR3 loop reads CASSWGLASYNEQFF. CDR3 sequence (DNA): TGCGCCAGCAGCTGGGGACTAGCCTCCTACAATGAGCAGTTCTTC.

The V gene is TRBV7-2, the J gene TRBJ1-1, with D perhaps TRBD1 (5 bases). This CDR3 comprises 14 residues. V dropped 5 bases and J dropped 7 bases, with 17 bases sitting between them. Germline CDR1 and CDR2: SGHTA and FQGNSA. The CDR3 protein is CASSIRFGGVEAFF. CDR3 bases: TGTGCCAGCAGCATAAGATTTGGGGGGGTTGAAGCTTTCTTT.

The chain joins TRBV12-3 or TRBV12-4 to TRBJ2-7, with 7 bases identical to TRBD1. J gave up 5 bases and V 2 bases, and 3 bases lay outside the gene matches. The CDR3 has 13 residues. The CDR3 nucleotides read TGTGCCAGCAGTTTATACAGGGGTAACGAGCAGTACGTC. This codes for CASSLYRGNEQYV.

This clone was detected once. The chain has TRBV29-1 and TRBJ2-5; 7 bases line up with TRBD1. After removal of 4 bases from V and 0 bases from J, the junction contained 2 bases not matched to a gene. Per the germline V gene, CDR1 is SQVTM and CDR2 is ANQGSEA. The CDR3 extends over 13 amino acids. This CDR3 is CSVAGTDQETQYF. As DNA, the CDR3 is TGCAGCGTTGCCGGGACAGACCAAGAGACCCAGTACTTC.

The V and J genes are TRBV9 and TRBJ1-3; 9 bases align to TRBD1. This CDR3 comprises 19 residues. V was pared by 3 bases and J by 0 bases, with 13 bases of the junction left unmatched. Germline V gene lookup returns CDR1 SGDLS and CDR2 YYNGEE. The CDR3 region is CASSAPREGQGTSGNTIYF. In DNA form, the CDR3 reads TGTGCCAGCAGCGCCCCTAGAGAAGGACAGGGGACCTCTGGAAACACCATATATTTT. The full variable domain, completed using reference TRBV9 and TRBJ1-3, is DSGVTQTPKHLITATGQRVTLRCSPRSGDLSVYWYQQSLDQGLQFLIQYYNGEERAKGNILERFSAQQFPDLHSELNLSSLELGDSALYFCASSAPREGQGTSGNTIYFGEGSWLTVV.

The rearrangement joins TRBV6-1 to TRBJ2-4, with D perhaps matching TRBD1 (7 bases). Trimming left V 2 bases short and J 1 base short, with 9 bases between. Germline loops: CDR1 MNHNS, CDR2 SASEGT. This CDR3 contains 15 residues. CDR3 sequence reads: CASSEQGGAKNIQYF. The CDR3 coding sequence is TGTGCCAGCAGTGAACAGGGGGGTGCCAAAAACATTCAGTACTTC.

The chain uses TRBV3-1 (or the pseudogene TRBV3-2) and TRBJ1-1; D is unresolved. The CDR3 loop spans 16 amino acids. CDR1 LGHDT and CDR2 YNNKEL come from the germline V gene (reference sequence). V lost 1 base and J 7 bases, leaving 19 bases between the germline ends. Here the CDR3 reads CASSQALAQRFSEAFF. In DNA, the CDR3 is TGTGCCAGCAGCCAAGCCCTCGCCCAACGTTTCAGTGAAGCTTTCTTT.

The chain joins TRBV2 to TRBJ1-6; 9 bases agree with TRBD1. This CDR3 contains 15 residues. Per germline, CDR1 SNHLY and CDR2 FYNNEI. V lost 7 bases to trimming and J lost 10 bases; unmatched junction nucleotides: 11. The CDR3 DNA sequence: TGTGCCAGCAACGTCGCGGGACAGGGCTTATCACCCCTCCACTTT. It is translated as CASNVAGQGLSPLHF.

V gene TRBV6-5 combines with J gene TRBJ2-7; tentative D call: TRBD2 (5 bases). Trimming removed 6 bases at V and 3 bases at J, with 12 bases between. CDR1 is MNHEY and CDR2 is SVGAGI in the germline V gene. The CDR3 is made up of 13 amino acids. The CDR3 here is CASSWADYYEQYV. As DNA, the CDR3 is TGTGCCAGCAGCTGGGCAGACTACTACGAGCAGTACGTC.

V is TRBV19 and J is TRBJ1-6, with D possibly TRBD1 on 5 matching bases. The CDR3 runs to 14 residues. Germline CDR1 and CDR2: LNHDA and SQIVND (reference sequence). Trimming cost V 5 bases and J 9 bases, with 14 bases left between them. The CDR3: CASSRDWRGSPLHF. The CDR3 DNA reads as TGTGCCAGTAGTCGGGACTGGCGGGGTTCACCCCTCCACTTT.

This chain joins TRBV7-2 and TRBJ2-2; TRBD1 aligns across 9 bases. J was trimmed by 5 bases and V by 2 bases; bases with no gene match: 3. The CDR3 covers 15 residues. Germline V lookup: CDR1 SGHTA, CDR2 FQGNSA. The CDR3 is CASSLRQGDTGELFF. The CDR3 nucleotides are TGTGCCAGCAGCTTAAGACAGGGGGATACCGGGGAGCTGTTTTTT.

V gene TRBV30 combines with J gene TRBJ1-3; D uncertain. The germline V gene has CDR1 GTSNPN and CDR2 SVGIG (reference sequence). V lost 5 bases and J lost 10, with 12 bases in between. CDR3 length: 11 amino acids. The CDR3 loop reads CAWGGPGTIYF. CDR3 sequence (DNA): TGTGCCTGGGGTGGCCCGGGTACCATATATTTT.

This chain connects TRBV2 to TRBJ1-2, with D possibly TRBD1 on 6 matching bases. Trimming shortened V by 3 bases and J by 1 base, and 9 bases separated the two germline ends. Germline lookup yields CDR1 SNHLY and CDR2 FYNNEI. The CDR3 has 14 amino acids. This CDR3 reads CASSDNRVNYGYTF. The DNA for the CDR3 is TGTGCCAGCAGTGATAACAGGGTTAACTATGGCTACACCTTC.

The CDR3 DNA reads as TGTGCCAGCGGTATAGGGAGATACTATGGCTACACCTTC. As protein: CASGIGRYYGYTF. The V gene is TRBV12-3 or TRBV12-4, the J gene TRBJ1-2; unclear D gene. The CDR3 totals 13 residues. Trimming stripped 8 bases from V and 3 bases from J, with 13 bases between.

This sequence joins TRBV5-1 and TRBJ1-2, with D unclear. Germline lookup yields CDR1 SGHRS and CDR2 YFSETQ. This CDR3 comprises 14 residues. Trimming left V 2 bases short and J 5 bases short, with 13 bases between. The CDR3 protein is CASSLGAPRYGYTF. For the CDR3, the DNA is TGCGCCAGCAGCTTAGGTGCCCCCAGGTATGGCTACACCTTC.

The chain recombines TRBV9 with TRBJ1-4; D is undetermined. Trimming took off 7 bases at V and 7 bases at J, with 8 bases between the two ends. This CDR3 has 11 amino acids. From germline, CDR1 is SGDLS and CDR2 YYNGEE. The CDR3: CASGRGEKLFF. CDR3 nucleotides: TGTGCCAGCGGCAGAGGTGAAAAACTGTTTTTT.

The chain couples TRBV5-1 to TRBJ2-3; 11 bases are a match to TRBD2. This CDR3 is built from 17 residues. J lost 0 bases, V lost 1 base, and 4 bases had no gene match. Germline V CDR1 and CDR2: SGHRS, YFSETQ. This CDR3 reads CASSLWASGGSTDTQYF. The DNA of the CDR3 is TGCGCCAGCAGCTTGTGGGCTAGCGGGGGGAGCACAGATACGCAGTATTTT.

V and J are TRBV24-1 and TRBJ2-3, with 8 bases fitting TRBD2. This CDR3 has 15 residues. The V segment lost 7 bases and the J segment 0 bases; nucleotides outside the gene matches: 5. The germline V gene encodes CDR1 KGHDR and CDR2 SFDVKD. For the CDR3, the DNA is TGTGCCACCAGGAGCGGGGGCCTTAGCACAGATACGCAGTATTTT. This codes for CATRSGGLSTDTQYF.

The chain links TRBV27 to TRBJ2-3; TRBD2 matches 8 bases. The CDR3 length is 14 residues. V was clipped by 8 bases and J by 1 base; unmatched bases: 5. Germline CDR1 reads MNHEY; CDR2 reads SMNVEV (reference sequence). The CDR3 is CASRVGGGTDTQYF. For the CDR3, the DNA is TGTGCCAGCCGCGTCGGGGGGGGCACAGATACGCAGTATTTT.

This chain joins TRBV9 and TRBJ1-3; D uncertain. V was trimmed by 0 bases and J by 0 bases, leaving 7 bases between them. The CDR3 loop spans 15 amino acids. Germline lookup yields CDR1 SGDLS and CDR2 YYNGEE. The CDR3 nucleotides read TGTGCCAGCAGCGTAGCCCAGTTCTCTGGAAACACCATATATTTT. The encoded protein is CASSVAQFSGNTIYF.

V is TRBV5-1 and J is TRBJ2-7, with D perhaps matching TRBD1 (5 bases). Germline V lookup: CDR1 SGHRS, CDR2 YFSETQ. This CDR3 region has 15 residues. The V end was cut by 4 bases, the J end by 6 bases, with 20 bases between. Here the CDR3 DNA reads TGCGCCAGCAGCCCCCAGGGCCTTATCGGTGGCGAGCAGTACTTC. As protein: CASSPQGLIGGEQYF.

V usage is TRBV6-5 and J usage is TRBJ2-3, with 10 bases matching TRBD2. Trimming took 0 bases from V and 5 from J; bases not matched to a gene: 2. The CDR3 is 15 residues long. Germline V gene sequence: CDR1 MNHEY, CDR2 SVGAGI. The CDR3 spells CASSYSRTSGDTQYF. The CDR3 DNA is TGTGCCAGCAGTTACTCGAGGACTAGCGGAGATACGCAGTATTTT.

This chain links TRBV5-1 with TRBJ2-3; possibly TRBD2 for D (7 bases). The CDR3 is 20 amino acids. With 1 base removed from V and 1 base from J, the gap between germline ends came to 25 bases. Germline CDR1 is SGHRS and CDR2 is YFSETQ. The CDR3 loop reads CASSLRMGAAGARGTDTQYF. CDR3 sequence (DNA): TGCGCCAGCAGCTTGAGGATGGGAGCTGCGGGGGCAAGAGGCACAGATACGCAGTATTTT.

The rearrangement links TRBV2 to TRBJ2-2; 8 nucleotides match TRBD1. The CDR3 covers 15 residues. Germline CDR1 SNHLY, CDR2 FYNNEI. The V segment lost 7 bases and the J segment 1 base; nucleotides outside the gene matches: 5. CDR3 DNA sequence: TGTGCCAGCAAGGGACAGGTGATGAACACCGGGGAGCTGTTTTTT. It encodes CASKGQVMNTGELFF. The full variable domain, in which reference TRBV2 and TRBJ2-2 provide the parts outside the CDR3, is EPEVTQTPSHQVTQMGQEVILRCVPISNHLYFYWYRQILGQKVEFLVSFYNNEISEKSEIFDDQFSVERPDGSNFTLKIRSTKLEDSAMYFCASKGQVMNTGELFFGEGSRLTVL.

For the CDR3, the DNA is TGTGCCAGCAGCTTCGGAGGCAATGAAAAACTGTTTTTT. It codes for CASSFGGNEKLFF. The J gene is TRBJ1-4, the V gene TRBV5-6; D remains ambiguous. The CDR3 length is 13 residues. Trimming pared 2 bases from V and 5 bases from J, leaving 7 bases between. Per the germline V gene, CDR1 is SGHDT and CDR2 is YYEEEE.

The V and J genes are TRBV3-1 (or the pseudogene TRBV3-2) and TRBJ2-3; 9 bases match TRBD2. The CDR3 is 15 residues long. CDR1 is LGHDT and CDR2 is YNNKEL in the germline V gene (reference sequence). J gave up 7 bases and V 2 bases, and 7 bases lay outside the gene matches. The CDR3 region has the DNA TGTGCCAGCAGCCAATTTGGCGGGGGGGACCATACGCAGTATTTT. Protein: CASSQFGGGDHTQYF.